This T cell receptor beta chain was captured by sequencing in a study of blood T cells in healthy people across ages. About the research overall: Capture by template switching was about one barcoded beta molecule per two T cells.

This clonotype was counted only a few times. What it recognizes is unknown. A J-beta primer mix and a sample-barcoded 5' primer were used in a second PCR of about 7 to 12 cycles. From the 5' RACE reads, TCRdb called clonotypes with MiXCR, one entry per CDR3 protein. The sample comprises hundreds of thousands of distinct CDR3 sequences, around half of which are singletons, and about 42% rests with the top ten. Study-wide findings and caveats: The fall in TCR beta diversity per million T cells was roughly linear with age.

The CDR3 is made up of 15 amino acids. V shed 1 base and J 4 bases; nucleotides not matched to a gene: 6. Germline V CDR1 and CDR2: SEHNR, FQNEAQ (reference sequence). This TCR came from an elderly man in good health. The chain couples TRBV7-9 to TRBJ2-5; 7 bases align to TRBD2. The sequenced material came from blood. CDR3 bases: TGTGCCAGCAGCTTAGGAGCGGGCGGGAGAGAGACCCAGTACTTC. Residues: CASSLGAGGRETQYF. Combining the CDR3 with reference TRBV7-9 and TRBJ2-5 gives the whole variable domain DTGVSQNPRHKITKRGQNVTFRCDPISEHNRLYWYRQTLGQGPEFLTYFQNEAQLEKSRLLSDRFSAERPKGSFSTLEIQRTEQGDSAMYLCASSLGAGGRETQYFGPGTRLLVL.